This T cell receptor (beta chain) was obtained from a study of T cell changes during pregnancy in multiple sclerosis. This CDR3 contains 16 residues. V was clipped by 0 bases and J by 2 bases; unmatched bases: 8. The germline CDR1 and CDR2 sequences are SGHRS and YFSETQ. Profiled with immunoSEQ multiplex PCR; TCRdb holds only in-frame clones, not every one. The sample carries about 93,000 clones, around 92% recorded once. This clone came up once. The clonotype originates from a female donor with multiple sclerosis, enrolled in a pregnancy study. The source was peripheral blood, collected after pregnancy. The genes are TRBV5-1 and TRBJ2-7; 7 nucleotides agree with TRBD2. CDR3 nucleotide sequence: TGCGCCAGCAGCTTGGATTCGACTAGCCGAACCTACGAGCAGTACTTC. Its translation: CASSLDSTSRTYEQYF.